Listed below are T cell receptor beta chains from one sample, sequenced in a study of blood T cells in healthy people across ages. Each CDR3 protein gets one entry after TCRdb re-called the 5' RACE reads with MiXCR. The sample holds around 1,000,000 distinct CDR3 sequences, roughly 24% seen once. These same data were also listed under a study on T cells of mothers and their children.

The specimen was blood. The receptors originated from a girl aged 2 to 9 in good health. Both conserved end residues are part of each CDR3. A D gene is named only where the DNA matches it firmly. Only part of the rows carry a size: once, few, many, or a class if the clone is expanded.

clone size: .; V gene: TRBV20-1; D gene: .; J gene: TRBJ2-5; CDR3 DNA: TGCAGTGCTGCAGGGTTGGGGGAAGAGACCCAGTACTTC; CDR3 protein: CSAAGLGEETQYF
clone size: .; V gene: TRBV5-6; D gene: .; J gene: TRBJ2-5; CDR3 DNA: TGTGCCAGCAGCTTGCCCCCGGATGAGACCCAGTACTTC; CDR3 protein: CASSLPPDETQYF
clone size: .; V gene: TRBV14; D gene: .; J gene: TRBJ2-7; CDR3 DNA: TGTGCCAGCAGCCTTCCCGCCGACAGGTCCTACGAGCAGTACTTC; CDR3 protein: CASSLPADRSYEQYF
clone size: .; V gene: TRBV19; D gene: .; J gene: TRBJ1-5; CDR3 DNA: TGTGCCAGTAGTATAGTGGTAGGCAATCAGCCCCAGCATTTT; CDR3 protein: CASSIVVGNQPQHF
clone size: .; V gene: TRBV6-1; D gene: .; J gene: TRBJ1-4; CDR3 DNA: TGTGCCAGCAGTGAGGCAGGGACTAATGAAAAACTGTTTTTT; CDR3 protein: CASSEAGTNEKLFF
clone size: few; V gene: TRBV6-5; D gene: .; J gene: TRBJ2-2; CDR3 DNA: TGTGCCACCCATTTCACCGGGGAGCTGTTTTTT; CDR3 protein: CATHFTGELFF
clone size: .; V gene: TRBV29-1; D gene: TRBD1; J gene: TRBJ1-1; CDR3 DNA: TGCAGCGCCAGAGGACAGGGGGCGACTGAAGCTTTCTTT; CDR3 protein: CSARGQGATEAFF
clone size: few; V gene: TRBV7-9; D gene: TRBD2; J gene: TRBJ2-1; CDR3 DNA: TGTGCCAGCAGCTATAGACTAGCGGGGGCCTACAATGAGCAGTTCTTC; CDR3 protein: CASSYRLAGAYNEQFF
clone size: .; V gene: TRBV5-1; D gene: .; J gene: TRBJ2-5; CDR3 DNA: TGCGCCAGTGGGGTAGCGGAAAAAGAGACCCAGTACTTC; CDR3 protein: CASGVAEKETQYF
clone size: few; V gene: TRBV29-1; D gene: .; J gene: TRBJ1-1; CDR3 DNA: TGCAGCGTTGGTCCAGGGGCTTTGACTGAAGCTTTCTTT; CDR3 protein: CSVGPGALTEAFF